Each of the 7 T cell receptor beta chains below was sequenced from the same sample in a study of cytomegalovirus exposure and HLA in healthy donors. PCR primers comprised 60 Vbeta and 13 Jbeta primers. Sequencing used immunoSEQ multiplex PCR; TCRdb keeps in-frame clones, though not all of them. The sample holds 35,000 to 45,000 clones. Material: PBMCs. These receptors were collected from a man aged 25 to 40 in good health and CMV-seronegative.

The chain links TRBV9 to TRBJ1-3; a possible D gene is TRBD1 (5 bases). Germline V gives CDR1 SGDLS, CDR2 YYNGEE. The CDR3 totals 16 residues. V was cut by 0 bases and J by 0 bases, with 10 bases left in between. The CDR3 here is CASSVGQGGSGNTIYF. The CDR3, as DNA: TGTGCCAGCAGCGTAGGGCAGGGAGGCTCTGGAAACACCATATATTTT.

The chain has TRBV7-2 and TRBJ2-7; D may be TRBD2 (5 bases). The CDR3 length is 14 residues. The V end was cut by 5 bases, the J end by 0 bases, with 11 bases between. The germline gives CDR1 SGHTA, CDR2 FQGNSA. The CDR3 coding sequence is TGTGCCAGCAGCACCTCCGGGAACTCCTACGAGCAGTACTTC. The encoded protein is CASSTSGNSYEQYF.

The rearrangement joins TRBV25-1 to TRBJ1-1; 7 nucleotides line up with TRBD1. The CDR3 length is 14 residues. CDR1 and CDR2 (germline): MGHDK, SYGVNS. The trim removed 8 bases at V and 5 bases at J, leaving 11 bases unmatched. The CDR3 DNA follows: TGTGCCAGCTCCTTAGGGGGCGCGGGGACTGAAGCTTTCTTT. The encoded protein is CASSLGGAGTEAFF. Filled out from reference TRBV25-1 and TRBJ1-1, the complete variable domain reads EADIYQTPRYLVIGTGKKITLECSQTMGHDKMYWYQQDPGMELHLIHYSYGVNSTEKGDLSSESTVSRIRTEHFPLTLESARPSHTSQYLCASSLGGAGTEAFFGQGTRLTVV.

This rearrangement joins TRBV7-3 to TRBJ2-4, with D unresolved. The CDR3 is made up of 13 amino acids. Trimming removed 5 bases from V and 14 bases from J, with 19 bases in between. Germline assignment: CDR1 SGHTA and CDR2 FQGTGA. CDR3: CASSLGEESDKYF. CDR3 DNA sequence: TGTGCCAGCAGCCTCGGCGAGGAATCGGATAAGTACTTC.

CDR3 DNA: TGCAGCGTGACCGGAACAGGGACATCCTACGAGCAGTACTTC. It yields the protein CSVTGTGTSYEQYF. The rearrangement uses TRBV29-1 and TRBJ2-7; TRBD1 is a possible D gene (6 bases). The germline gives CDR1 SQVTM, CDR2 ANQGSEA. CDR3 length equals 14 residues. Trimming took 6 bases from V and 1 from J, leaving 16 bases between them.

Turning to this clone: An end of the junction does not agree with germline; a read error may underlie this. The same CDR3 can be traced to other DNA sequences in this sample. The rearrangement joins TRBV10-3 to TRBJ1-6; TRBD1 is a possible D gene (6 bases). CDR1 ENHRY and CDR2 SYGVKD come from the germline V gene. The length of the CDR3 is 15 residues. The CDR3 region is CAISESTGSNSPLHF. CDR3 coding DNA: TGTGCCATCAGTGAGTCGACAGGTTCTAATTCACCCCTACACTTT.

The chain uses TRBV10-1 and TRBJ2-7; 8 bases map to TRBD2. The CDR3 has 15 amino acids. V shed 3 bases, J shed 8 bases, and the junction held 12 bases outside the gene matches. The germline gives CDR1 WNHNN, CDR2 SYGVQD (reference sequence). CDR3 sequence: CASSDMVSGATKQYF. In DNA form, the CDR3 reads TGCGCCAGCAGTGATATGGTTAGCGGGGCTACGAAGCAGTACTTC.